This T cell receptor (delta chain) was identified during a study of Vδ1+ human thymocytes. Study-level points and caveats: Highly polyclonal TRG and TRD repertoires with Gaussian CDR3 length distributions appeared in thymus. Bulk repertoire data may be misinterpreted because of unexpected Vdelta2 sequences.

The CDR3 extends over 19 amino acids. Trimming pared 0 bases from V and 0 bases from J, leaving 20 bases between. CDR1 is TSWWSYY, CDR2 QGS, per germline. RNA was extracted from the cells and then reverse transcribed. The CDR3 regions were amplified by multiplex PCR from V-gene primers to a constant-region primer. TCRdb re-called the multiplex PCR reads using CATT. The sample has under 85,000 delta-chain clones; around 32% are singletons. For this clone: The antigen is unknown.

Sequencing was carried out using Vdelta1+ gamma-delta thymocytes from the thymus. Subset indicated: FACS-sorted CD3+ TCRalphabeta- TCRVdelta1+ TCRVdelta2- thymocytes. The chain joins TRDV1 to TRDJ1; D remains ambiguous. This sequence originates from a boy in the first two years of life who had congenital heart surgery. The CDR3 sequence is CALGELNCGTPCYTDKLIF. CDR3 coding DNA: TGTGCTCTTGGGGAACTCAACTGTGGGACACCGTGTTACACCGATAAACTCATCTTT.